The 25 T cell receptor beta chains below come from one sample, sequenced in a study of T-cell memory formation after mild COVID-19. MiXCR, applied by TCRdb to the 5' RACE reads, yields one record per CDR3 protein. Of more than 300,000 distinct CDR3 sequences listed, 20% to 25% are singletons. Sequenced sample: PBMCs or a T cell subset sorted from them (not recorded which). These receptors were collected from a man younger than 30 who had mild COVID-19 (a few samples of this study predate the infection). Cell type and time point are not known.

The rearrangement links TRBV20-1 to TRBJ2-3, with 11 nucleotides matching TRBD2. The V segment lost 2 bases and the J segment 4 bases; nucleotides outside the gene matches: 5. Germline values: CDR1 DFQATT, CDR2 SNEGSKA (reference sequence). This CDR3 has 15 residues. The CDR3, as DNA: TGCAGTGCTAGAATCATAGCGGGGGGGCCAGATACGCAGTATTTT. Its protein product is CSARIIAGGPDTQYF.

The gene calls are TRBV28 and TRBJ1-2; TRBD1 aligns across 7 bases. Germline loops: CDR1 MDHEN, CDR2 SYDVKM. With V trimmed by 3 bases and J by 4 bases, 5 bases remained unmatched. The length of the CDR3 is 14 residues. In DNA, the CDR3 is TGTGCCAGCAGTTTGACAGGGTTCTTCTATGGCTACACCTTC. Amino acid sequence: CASSLTGFFYGYTF.

V and J are TRBV7-9 and TRBJ2-3; maybe TRBD1 (5 bases). This CDR3 contains 15 residues. Trimming shortened V by 6 bases and J by 3 bases, and 16 bases separated the two germline ends. Germline-derived CDR1 and CDR2 are SEHNR and FQNEAQ (reference sequence). The CDR3 DNA is TGTGCCAGCAGAGTCCGTGGGGCTTTGACAGATACGCAGTATTTT. Protein: CASRVRGALTDTQYF.

A few counts support this clonotype. This sequence joins TRBV27 and TRBJ1-1; D is unclear. Per germline, CDR1 MNHEY and CDR2 SMNVEV (reference sequence). There are 16 residues in the CDR3. V gave up 2 bases and J gave up 0 bases, with 13 bases separating them. CDR3 in DNA: TGTGCCAGCAGTTTAAGTGGCTTACGGATGAACACTGAAGCTTTCTTT. This codes for CASSLSGLRMNTEAFF.

The chain combines TRBV11-2 with TRBJ2-3; 7 bases are shared with TRBD1. The junction had 13 bases not matched to a gene; V was cut back by 3 bases and J by 4 bases. Germline V gene sequence: CDR1 SGHAT, CDR2 FQNNGV. This CDR3 is 17 amino acids long. CDR3 loop: CASSFSAGGFHADTQYF. The CDR3 DNA reads TGTGCCAGCAGCTTTTCGGCAGGGGGTTTTCATGCAGATACGCAGTATTTT.

This clonotype came up a few times. The genes are TRBV5-1 and TRBJ1-1; TRBD1 is a possible D gene (5 bases). Germline CDR1 reads SGHRS; CDR2 reads YFSETQ. Trimming pared 4 bases from V and 1 base from J, leaving 11 bases between. This CDR3 is 14 amino acids long. CDR3: CASSPLGQNTEAFF. The CDR3 bases are TGCGCCAGCAGCCCCCTTGGACAGAACACTGAAGCTTTCTTT.

The chain employs TRBV9 and TRBJ1-2; D is possibly TRBD1 (5 bases). Trimming cost V 0 bases and J 3 bases, with 21 bases left between them. The CDR3 is made up of 18 amino acids. Germline assignment: CDR1 SGDLS and CDR2 YYNGEE. The CDR3, as DNA: TGTGCCAGCAGCGTAGGTTCCGACGGCAGGGCGGGATACTATGGCTACACCTTC. Amino acid sequence: CASSVGSDGRAGYYGYTF.

The chain links TRBV29-1 to TRBJ1-1; D gene uncertain. Trimming left V 4 bases short and J 1 base short, with 13 bases between. Germline V gene data show CDR1 as SQVTM and CDR2 as ANQGSEA. The CDR3 is 14 amino acids. Written as DNA, the CDR3 is TGCAGCGTTGTTGCAGGACTTAAGAACACTGAAGCTTTCTTT. Translating it yields CSVVAGLKNTEAFF.

The table lists this clonotype with a few counts. V is TRBV28 and J is TRBJ2-1, with no clear D. Per germline, CDR1 MDHEN and CDR2 SYDVKM. Trimming took off 10 bases at V and 0 bases at J, with 10 bases between the two ends. CDR3 length equals 13 residues. CDR3 sequence (DNA): TGTGCCACCAGGAGAAGCTCCTACAATGAGCAGTTCTTC. Protein sequence: CATRRSSYNEQFF. Complete variable domain (other parts from reference TRBV28 and TRBJ2-1): DVKVTQSSRYLVKRTGEKVFLECVQDMDHENMFWYRQDPGLGLRLIYFSYDVKMKEKGDIPEGYSVSREKKERFSLILESASTNQTSMYLCATRRSSYNEQFFGPGTRLTVL.

Many counts were recorded for this clonotype. V usage is TRBV7-9 and J usage is TRBJ2-7; D unresolved. The CDR3 loop spans 14 amino acids. The V gene's germline CDR1 is SEHNR and CDR2 FQNEAQ (reference sequence). The V and J ends lost 2 bases and 0 bases respectively, with 8 bases between them. The CDR3 DNA reads TGTGCCAGCAGCTTACAGAGTAGCTCCTACGAGCAGTACTTC. This gives the protein CASSLQSSSYEQYF.

This clonotype has just a few counts. The chain carries TRBV6-5 and TRBJ1-2; maybe TRBD1 (5 bases). The germline V gene has CDR1 MNHEY and CDR2 SVGAGI. V was trimmed by 0 bases and J by 1 base, leaving 15 bases between them. This CDR3 comprises 17 residues. CDR3 region: CASSYSGGQGINYGYTF. CDR3 nucleotide sequence: TGTGCCAGCAGTTACTCGGGTGGGCAGGGCATTAACTATGGCTACACCTTC.

J is TRBJ1-5 and V is TRBV7-2; D not certain. This CDR3 comprises 15 residues. The V end lost 5 bases, the J end lost 0 bases, and 11 bases lay between the germline ends. Germline-derived CDR1 and CDR2 are SGHTA and FQGNSA. In nucleotides, the CDR3 is TGTGCCAGCAGCCCGGGGATTTCTAGCAATCAGCCCCAGCATTTT. Protein product: CASSPGISSNQPQHF.

This clonotype was observed many times. V gene TRBV7-3 combines with J gene TRBJ1-6; D remains unclear. CDR1 and CDR2 (germline): SGHTA, FQGTGA. CDR3 length equals 13 residues. With 2 bases removed from V and 7 bases from J, the gap between germline ends came to 6 bases. Here the CDR3 reads CASSLGRNSPLHF. CDR3 DNA: TGTGCCAGCAGCTTAGGACGGAATTCACCCCTCCACTTT.

The rearrangement links TRBV12-3 or TRBV12-4 to TRBJ2-7, with TRBD2 matching 7 bases. V was clipped by 2 bases and J by 5 bases; unmatched bases: 6. The CDR3 runs 14 residues. CDR3: CASSLRAGNHEQYF. The CDR3 coding sequence is TGTGCCAGCAGTTTACGAGCGGGGAACCACGAGCAGTACTTC.

This clonotype appeared a few times. V gene TRBV4-3 combines with J gene TRBJ2-7; 8 positions agree with TRBD1. The ends lost 4 bases at V and 2 bases at J; junction bases unmatched: 7. CDR1 and CDR2 from the germline V gene are LGHNA and YSLEER. The CDR3 extends over 15 amino acids. The CDR3 bases are TGCGCCAGCAGCCCGACAGGGGATAGAACCTACGAGCAGTACTTC. It yields the protein CASSPTGDRTYEQYF.

This clonotype was counted ten times or more. The chain couples TRBV12-3 or TRBV12-4 to TRBJ2-2, with no clear D. The CDR3 contains 13 residues. V was pared by 3 bases and J by 2 bases, with 4 bases between. In DNA, the CDR3 is TGTGCCAGCAGTTTTTCCAACACCGGGGAGCTGTTTTTT. Amino acids: CASSFSNTGELFF.

This clonotype was seen a handful of times. The chain recombines TRBV12-3 or TRBV12-4 with TRBJ2-3; no firm D call. The CDR3 is made up of 11 amino acids. V was cut by 5 bases and J by 5 bases, with 5 bases left in between. The CDR3: CASSAIDTQYF. The CDR3 DNA reads TGTGCCAGCAGTGCGATAGATACGCAGTATTTT.

A few counts support this clonotype. The J gene is TRBJ2-5, the V gene TRBV4-1; no clear D. In germline, CDR1 is MGHRA, CDR2 YSYEKL. The CDR3 runs 15 residues. Trimming left V 2 bases short and J 2 bases short, with 12 bases between. The CDR3 DNA reads as TGCGCCAGCAGCCAATTCGGGTCCAGTCAAGAGACCCAGTACTTC. This encodes CASSQFGSSQETQYF.

This clonotype was detected a few times. The chain links TRBV7-2 to TRBJ2-5; D is unclear. V was clipped by 3 bases and J by 5 bases, with 10 bases between them. CDR1 SGHTA and CDR2 FQGNSA come from the germline V gene. CDR3 length: 13 residues. The CDR3 DNA follows: TGTGCCAGCAGCTTCCCCGTCGTGGAGACCCAGTACTTC. This gives the protein CASSFPVVETQYF. Variable domain in full (rest from reference TRBV7-2 and TRBJ2-5): GAGVSQSPSNKVTEKGKDVELRCDPISGHTALYWYRQSLGQGLEFLIYFQGNSAPDKSGLPSDRFSAERTGGSVSTLTIQRTQQEDSAVYLCASSFPVVETQYFGPGTRLLVL.

The J gene is TRBJ1-5, the V gene TRBV10-3; 7 bases match TRBD1. Germline assignment: CDR1 ENHRY and CDR2 SYGVKD. Unmatched junction bases numbered 7, after V lost 5 bases and J lost 6 bases. The CDR3 spans 14 residues. The CDR3 region is CAISSDREGQPQHF. In DNA, the CDR3 is TGTGCCATCAGTTCCGACAGGGAGGGTCAGCCCCAGCATTTT.

This clonotype was detected only a few times. The J gene is TRBJ1-6, the V gene TRBV7-8; maybe TRBD1 (5 bases). This CDR3 is built from 16 residues. Germline V gives CDR1 SGHVS, CDR2 FQNEAQ. Trimming shortened V by 5 bases and J by 11 bases, and 22 bases separated the two germline ends. The DNA of the CDR3 is TGTGCCAGCAGCGAACGCGGGGGGTCCAGGGCACCACCCCTCCACTTT. Its translation is CASSERGGSRAPPLHF.

Regarding this clonotype: Possible read error: a much larger clone is one base away. The chain has TRBV5-1 and TRBJ1-1; D gene unclear. V was clipped by 5 bases and J by 3 bases, with 11 bases between them. There are 13 residues in the CDR3. From germline, CDR1 is SGHRS and CDR2 YFSETQ. This CDR3 is CASRPSGDTEAFF. The DNA of the CDR3 is TGCGCCAGCAGACCGAGTGGGGACACTGAAGCTTTCTTT.

The chain links TRBV12-3 or TRBV12-4 to TRBJ1-5, with 8 bases fitting TRBD1. V lost 5 bases, J lost 1 base, and 7 bases stayed unmatched. The CDR3 is 16 residues long. The CDR3 reads CASSIGTGLSNQPQHF. DNA for the CDR3: TGTGCCAGCAGTATTGGGACAGGTCTAAGCAATCAGCCCCAGCATTTT.

This clonotype occurred a few times. V gene TRBV3-1 combines with J gene TRBJ2-7; TRBD1 might be the D (5 bases). CDR1 is LGHDT and CDR2 is YNNKEL in the germline V gene (reference sequence). The CDR3 contains 15 residues. V was cut by 0 bases and J by 2 bases, with 11 bases left in between. This chain's CDR3 is CASSQDSGPAYEQYV. The DNA for the CDR3 is TGTGCCAGCAGCCAAGATTCAGGGCCCGCCTACGAGCAGTACGTC.

In its sample, this clonotype was seen many times. The chain has TRBV4-3 and TRBJ2-6; D possibly matches TRBD1 or TRBD2 (5 bases each). The V gene lost 0 bases and the J gene lost 0 bases, with 12 bases spanning the gap. From germline, CDR1 is LGHNA and CDR2 YSLEER. The CDR3 contains 18 residues. The CDR3 coding sequence is TGCGCCAGCAGCCAAGATCAGAAGGGACCCTCTGGGGCCAACGTCCTGACTTTC. It is translated as CASSQDQKGPSGANVLTF.